This T cell receptor beta chain stems from a study of cytomegalovirus exposure and HLA in healthy donors. In the PCR, 60 Vbeta and 13 Jbeta primers were used. Generated by immunoSEQ multiplex PCR, the TCRdb table keeps only in-frame clones and is missing some. The sample has approximately 120,000 clones, around three quarters seen once. The CDR3 loop spans 14 amino acids. Germline CDR1 reads SGHTA; CDR2 reads FQGNSA. The J segment lost 7 bases and the V segment lost 5 bases, leaving 9 bases of the junction unmatched. The chain is built from TRBV7-2 and TRBJ1-2; 8 bases fit TRBD1. The source of this sequence is a man aged 30-40 years in good health and CMV-seronegative. Sequences were obtained from PBMCs. CDR3 sequence: CASSSVTGGGGYTF. The CDR3 coding sequence is TGTGCCAGCAGCAGCGTTACAGGGGGTGGTGGCTACACCTTC.